A single sample is the source of the 9 T cell receptor beta chains below, sequenced in a study of CD8 T cells in Susac syndrome. A quantity of about 0.5 to 1 ug RNA underwent reverse transcription using random hexamers. TCRdb processed the immunoSEQ multiplex PCR reads anew with MiXCR; each CDR3 protein has one entry. The sample shows about 300,000 distinct CDR3 sequences, around 89% of them seen only once. Sequenced sample: CD8+ T cells from PBMCs. The receptor set was obtained from a human donor with multiple sclerosis.

The genes are TRBV30 and TRBJ2-6; 9 nucleotides agree with TRBD1. There are 14 residues in the CDR3. Germline trimming cut 8 bases from V and 4 bases from J; bases unmatched to any gene: 6. Germline CDR1 is GTSNPN and CDR2 is SVGIG (reference sequence). The CDR3 spells CAQDRGAGANVLTF. The CDR3 DNA sequence: TGTGCCCAGGACAGGGGTGCCGGGGCCAACGTCCTGACTTTC.

This chain joins TRBV10-3 and TRBJ2-5; D is perhaps TRBD1 or TRBD2 (5 bases each). Germline CDR1 reads ENHRY; CDR2 reads SYGVKD. This CDR3 is built from 13 residues. V lost 2 bases, J lost 5 bases, and 9 bases lay in between. The CDR3 spells CAISEDRGETQYF. The CDR3 coding sequence is TGTGCCATCAGTGAGGACAGAGGGGAGACCCAGTACTTC.

The chain links TRBV2 to TRBJ2-4; D is unclear. Germline lookup yields CDR1 SNHLY and CDR2 FYNNEI. Trimming removed 5 bases at V and 0 bases at J, with 8 bases between. The CDR3 covers 14 residues. The CDR3 sequence: CASSKGVAKNIQYF. CDR3 DNA sequence: TGTGCCAGCAGTAAAGGTGTAGCCAAAAACATTCAGTACTTC.

In the case of this clonotype: The junction shows a germline mismatch at one end, possibly a read error. The chain has TRBV4-3 and TRBJ2-2, with D possibly matching TRBD2 (6 bases). Per germline, CDR1 LGHNA and CDR2 YSLEER. The CDR3 has 17 amino acids. The CDR3 DNA sequence: TGCGCCAGCAGCGAAGACGATGGGGGACTGAACACCGGGGAGCTGTTTTTT. It is translated as CASSEDDGGLNTGELFF.

V is TRBV20-1 and J is TRBJ2-2; 10 bases agree with TRBD1. The germline V gene has CDR1 DFQATT and CDR2 SNEGSKA (reference sequence). Losses at the gene ends were 6 bases for V and 6 bases for J; bases not matched to a gene: 7. This CDR3 contains 14 residues. This chain's CDR3 is CSAGDRGSSGELFF. The CDR3 nucleotides read TGCAGTGCAGGGGACAGGGGAAGTTCCGGGGAGCTGTTTTTT.

The chain uses TRBV24-1 and TRBJ2-5; TRBD1 matches 9 bases. The length of the CDR3 is 16 residues. Trimming cost V 4 bases and J 4 bases; bases outside gene matches: 9. Germline CDR1 and CDR2: KGHDR and SFDVKD. The CDR3 bases are TGTGCCACCAGTGACCGATCGGGACAGGGTCTAGAGACCCAGTACTTC. This codes for CATSDRSGQGLETQYF.

The V call is TRBV7-6, the J call TRBJ2-7; no definite D call. The V gene's germline CDR1 is SGHVS and CDR2 FNYEAQ. This CDR3 is built from 13 residues. Trimming took off 4 bases at V and 0 bases at J, with 7 bases between the two ends. The chain's CDR3 is CASSSLSSYEQYF. DNA of the CDR3: TGTGCCAGCAGCTCATTGAGCTCCTACGAGCAGTACTTC.

This chain uses TRBV29-1 with TRBJ2-1; TRBD1 or TRBD2 may be the D gene (5 bases each). Trimming removed 6 bases from V and 7 bases from J, with 16 bases in between. Germline-derived CDR1 and CDR2 are SQVTM and ANQGSEA. CDR3 size: 13 residues. In nucleotides, the CDR3 is TGCAGCGTGTTGGACTGGGGCGGTAATGAGCAGTTCTTC. This codes for CSVLDWGGNEQFF.

This chain connects TRBV9 to TRBJ2-7; possibly TRBD1 for D (6 bases). V dropped 3 bases and J dropped 5 bases, with 15 bases sitting between them. The CDR3 runs 14 residues. Germline lookup yields CDR1 SGDLS and CDR2 YYNGEE. The CDR3 DNA is TGTGCCAGCAGCGCCGGACAGTTTTCTGACGAGCAGTACTTC. Its translation: CASSAGQFSDEQYF.